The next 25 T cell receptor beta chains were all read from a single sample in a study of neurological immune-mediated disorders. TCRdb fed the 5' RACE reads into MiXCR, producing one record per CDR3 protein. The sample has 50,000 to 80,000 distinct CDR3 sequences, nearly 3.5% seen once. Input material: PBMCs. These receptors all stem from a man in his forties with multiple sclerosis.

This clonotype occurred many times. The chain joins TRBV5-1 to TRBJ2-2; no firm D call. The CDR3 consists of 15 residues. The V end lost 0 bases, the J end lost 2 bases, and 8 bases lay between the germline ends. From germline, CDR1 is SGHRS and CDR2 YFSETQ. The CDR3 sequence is CASSLGGSNTGELFF. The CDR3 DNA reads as TGCGCCAGCAGCTTGGGGGGTTCTAACACCGGGGAGCTGTTTTTT.

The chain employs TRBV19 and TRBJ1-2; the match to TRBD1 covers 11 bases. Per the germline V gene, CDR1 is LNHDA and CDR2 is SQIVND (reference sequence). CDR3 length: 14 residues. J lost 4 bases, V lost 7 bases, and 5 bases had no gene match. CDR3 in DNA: TGTGCCAGTATCGGACAGGGGGCGAGCTATGGCTACACCTTC. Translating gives CASIGQGASYGYTF.

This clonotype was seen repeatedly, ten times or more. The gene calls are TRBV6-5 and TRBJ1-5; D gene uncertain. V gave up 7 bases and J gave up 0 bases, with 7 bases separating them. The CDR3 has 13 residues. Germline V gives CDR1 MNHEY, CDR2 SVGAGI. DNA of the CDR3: TGTGCCAGCAAGGGTACTAGCAATCAGCCCCAGCATTTT. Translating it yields CASKGTSNQPQHF.

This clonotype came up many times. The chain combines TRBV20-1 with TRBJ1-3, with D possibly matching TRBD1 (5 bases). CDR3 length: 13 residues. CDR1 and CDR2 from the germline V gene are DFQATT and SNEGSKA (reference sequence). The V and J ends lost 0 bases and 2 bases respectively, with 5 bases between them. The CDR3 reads CSAREGPGNTIYF. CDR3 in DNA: TGCAGTGCTAGAGAGGGGCCTGGAAACACCATATATTTT.

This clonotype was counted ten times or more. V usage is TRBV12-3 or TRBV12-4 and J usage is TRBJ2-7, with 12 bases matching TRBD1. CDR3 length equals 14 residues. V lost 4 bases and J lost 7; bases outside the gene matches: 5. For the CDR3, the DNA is TGTGCCAGCAGTTCTTGGGACAGGGGGCTAGAGCAGTACTTC. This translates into CASSSWDRGLEQYF.

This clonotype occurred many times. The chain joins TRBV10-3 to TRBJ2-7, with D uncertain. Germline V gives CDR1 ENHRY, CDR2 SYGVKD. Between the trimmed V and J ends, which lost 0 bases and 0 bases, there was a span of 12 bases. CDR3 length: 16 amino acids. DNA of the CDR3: TGTGCCATCAGTGAGTCGACAAGGCGGACCTCCTACGAGCAGTACTTC. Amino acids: CAISESTRRTSYEQYF.

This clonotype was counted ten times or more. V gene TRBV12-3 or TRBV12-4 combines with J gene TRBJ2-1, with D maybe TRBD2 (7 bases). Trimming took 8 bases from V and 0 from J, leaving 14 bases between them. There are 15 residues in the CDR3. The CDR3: CASLKGGASYNEQFF. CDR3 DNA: TGTGCCAGCTTAAAGGGGGGGGCCTCCTACAATGAGCAGTTCTTC.

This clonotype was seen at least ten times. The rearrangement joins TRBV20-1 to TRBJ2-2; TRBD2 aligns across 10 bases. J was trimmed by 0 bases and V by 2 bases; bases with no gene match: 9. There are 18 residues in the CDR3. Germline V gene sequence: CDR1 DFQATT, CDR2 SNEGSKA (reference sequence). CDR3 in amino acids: CSARKGTSAVSNTGELFF. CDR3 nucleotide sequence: TGCAGTGCTAGAAAAGGGACTAGCGCCGTATCGAACACCGGGGAGCTGTTTTTT.

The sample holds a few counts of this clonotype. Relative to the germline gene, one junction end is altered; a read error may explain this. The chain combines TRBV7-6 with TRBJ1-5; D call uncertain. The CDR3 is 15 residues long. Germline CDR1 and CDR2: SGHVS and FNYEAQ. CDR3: CASSLGPAAYKTQNF. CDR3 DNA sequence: TGTGCCAGCAGCTTAGGGCCCGCGGCGTATAAGACCCAGAATTTT.

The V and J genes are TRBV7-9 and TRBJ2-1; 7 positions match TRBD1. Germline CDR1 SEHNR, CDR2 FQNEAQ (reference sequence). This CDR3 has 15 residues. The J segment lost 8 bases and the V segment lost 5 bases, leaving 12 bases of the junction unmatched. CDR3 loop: CASSHGQAQSDEQFF. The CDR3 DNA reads TGTGCCAGCAGCCATGGACAGGCCCAGTCAGATGAGCAGTTCTTC.

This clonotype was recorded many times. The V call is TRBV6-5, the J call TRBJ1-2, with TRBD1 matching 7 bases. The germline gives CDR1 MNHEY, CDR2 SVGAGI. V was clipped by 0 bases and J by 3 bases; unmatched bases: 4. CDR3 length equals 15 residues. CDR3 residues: CASSYSTQGYYGYTF. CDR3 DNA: TGTGCCAGCAGTTACTCGACACAGGGGTACTATGGCTACACCTTC.

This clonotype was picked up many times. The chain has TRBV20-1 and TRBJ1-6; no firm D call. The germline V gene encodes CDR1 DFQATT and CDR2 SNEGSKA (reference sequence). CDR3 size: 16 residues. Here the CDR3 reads CRPTPTRPFGNSPLHF. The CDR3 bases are TGCAGACCGACTCCCACTCGACCGTTTGGGAATTCACCCCTCCACTTT.

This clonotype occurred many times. The CDR3, as DNA: TGCGCCAGCAGGGCGTTAGGGGGGGGGAACACTGAAGCTTTCTTT. This gives the protein CASRALGGGNTEAFF. The chain has TRBV5-1 and TRBJ1-1; TRBD1 is a possible D gene (6 bases). The length of the CDR3 is 15 residues. CDR1 is SGHRS and CDR2 is YFSETQ in the germline V gene. The V end was cut by 5 bases, the J end by 1 base, with 15 bases between.

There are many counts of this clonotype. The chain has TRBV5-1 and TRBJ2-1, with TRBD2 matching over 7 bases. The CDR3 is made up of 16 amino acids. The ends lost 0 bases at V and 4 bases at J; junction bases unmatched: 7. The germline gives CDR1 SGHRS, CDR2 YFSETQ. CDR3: CASSLGVLAVYNEQFF. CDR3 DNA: TGCGCCAGCAGCTTGGGGGTGCTAGCGGTTTACAATGAGCAGTTCTTC.

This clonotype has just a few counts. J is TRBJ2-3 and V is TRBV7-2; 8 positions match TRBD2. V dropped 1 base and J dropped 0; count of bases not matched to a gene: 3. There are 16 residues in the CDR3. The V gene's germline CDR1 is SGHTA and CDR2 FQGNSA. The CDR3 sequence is CASSLETSGSTDTQYF. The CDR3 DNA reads TGTGCCAGCAGCTTAGAAACTAGCGGTAGCACAGATACGCAGTATTTT.

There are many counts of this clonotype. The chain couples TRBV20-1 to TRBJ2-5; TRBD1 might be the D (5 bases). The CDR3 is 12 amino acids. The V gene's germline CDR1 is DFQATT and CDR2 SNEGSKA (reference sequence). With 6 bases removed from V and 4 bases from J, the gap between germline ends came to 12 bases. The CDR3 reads CSAPTDSETQYF. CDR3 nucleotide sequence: TGCAGTGCGCCGACAGATTCAGAGACCCAGTACTTC.

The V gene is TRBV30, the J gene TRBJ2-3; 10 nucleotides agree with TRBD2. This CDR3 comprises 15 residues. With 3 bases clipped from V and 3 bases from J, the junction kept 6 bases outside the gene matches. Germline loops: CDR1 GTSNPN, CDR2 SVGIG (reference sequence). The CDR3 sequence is CAWRGASGRTDTQYF. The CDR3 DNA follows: TGTGCCTGGAGAGGCGCTAGCGGGAGAACAGATACGCAGTATTTT.

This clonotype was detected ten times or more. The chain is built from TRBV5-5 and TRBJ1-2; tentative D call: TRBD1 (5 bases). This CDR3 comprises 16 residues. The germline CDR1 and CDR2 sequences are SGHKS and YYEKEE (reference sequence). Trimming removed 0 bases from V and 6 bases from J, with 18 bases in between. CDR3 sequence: CASSLESPGPRNGYTF. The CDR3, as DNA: TGTGCCAGCAGCTTGGAGAGTCCGGGGCCGCGGAATGGCTACACCTTC.

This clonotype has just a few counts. DNA of the CDR3: TGTGCTAGTGGTTTGGTATTCACATACCCTAGCAATCAGCCCCAGCATTTT. It codes for CASGLVFTYPSNQPQHF. The V gene is TRBV12-5, the J gene TRBJ1-5; unclear D gene. CDR1 is LGHNT and CDR2 is FRNRAP in the germline V gene. The V end lost 0 bases, the J end lost 0 bases, and 12 bases lay between the germline ends. This CDR3 has 17 amino acids.

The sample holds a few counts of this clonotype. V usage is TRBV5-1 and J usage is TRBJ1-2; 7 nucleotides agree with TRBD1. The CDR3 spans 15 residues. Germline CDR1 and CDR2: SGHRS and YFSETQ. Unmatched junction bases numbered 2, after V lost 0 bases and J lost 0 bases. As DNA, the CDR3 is TGCGCCAGCAGCTTGGTCGGGACAGCTAACTATGGCTACACCTTC. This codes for CASSLVGTANYGYTF. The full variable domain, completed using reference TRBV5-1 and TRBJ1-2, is KAGVTQTPRYLIKTRGQQVTLSCSPISGHRSVSWYQQTPGQGLQFLFEYFSETQRNKGNFPGRFSGRQFSNSRSEMNVSTLELGDSALYLCASSLVGTANYGYTFGSGTRLTVV.

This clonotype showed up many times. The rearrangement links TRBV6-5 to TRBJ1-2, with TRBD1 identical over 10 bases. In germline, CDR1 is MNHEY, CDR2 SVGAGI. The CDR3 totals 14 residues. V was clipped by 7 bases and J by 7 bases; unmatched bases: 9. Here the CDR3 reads CASTRDRGVAGYTF. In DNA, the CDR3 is TGTGCCAGCACAAGGGACAGGGGAGTGGCTGGCTACACCTTC.

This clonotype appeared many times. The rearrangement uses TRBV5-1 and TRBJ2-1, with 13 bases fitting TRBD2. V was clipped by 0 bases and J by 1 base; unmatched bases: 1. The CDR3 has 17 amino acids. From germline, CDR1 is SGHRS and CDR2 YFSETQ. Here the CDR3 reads CASSLEGLAGSYNEQFF. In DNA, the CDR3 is TGCGCCAGCAGCTTGGAGGGACTAGCGGGATCCTACAATGAGCAGTTCTTC.

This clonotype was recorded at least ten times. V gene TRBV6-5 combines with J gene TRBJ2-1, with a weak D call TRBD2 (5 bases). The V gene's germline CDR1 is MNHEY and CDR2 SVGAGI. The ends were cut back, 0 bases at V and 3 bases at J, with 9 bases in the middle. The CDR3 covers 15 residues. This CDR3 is CASSYSLASYNEQFF. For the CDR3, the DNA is TGTGCCAGCAGTTACTCGCTAGCAAGCTACAATGAGCAGTTCTTC.

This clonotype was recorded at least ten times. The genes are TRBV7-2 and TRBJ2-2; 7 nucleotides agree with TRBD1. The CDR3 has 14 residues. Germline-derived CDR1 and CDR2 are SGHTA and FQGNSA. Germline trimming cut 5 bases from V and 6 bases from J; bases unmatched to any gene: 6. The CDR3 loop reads CASSGFRGSGELFF. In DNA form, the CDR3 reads TGTGCCAGCAGCGGTTTCAGGGGGTCCGGGGAGCTGTTTTTT.

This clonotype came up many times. The CDR3: CSATPSLMADTQYF. CDR3 sequence (DNA): TGCAGTGCTACACCCAGCCTGATGGCCGATACGCAGTATTTT. This chain connects TRBV20-1 to TRBJ2-3; D uncertain. Germline loops: CDR1 DFQATT, CDR2 SNEGSKA (reference sequence). V was trimmed by 4 bases and J by 6 bases, leaving 17 bases between them. The CDR3 spans 14 residues.